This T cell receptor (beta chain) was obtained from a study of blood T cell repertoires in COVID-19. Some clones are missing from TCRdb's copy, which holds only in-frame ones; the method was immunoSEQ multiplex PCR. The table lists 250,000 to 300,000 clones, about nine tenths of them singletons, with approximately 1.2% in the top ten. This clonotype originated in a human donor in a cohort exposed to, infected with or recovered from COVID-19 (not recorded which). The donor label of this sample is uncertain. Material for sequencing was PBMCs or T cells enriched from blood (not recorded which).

As DNA, the CDR3 is TGTGCCAGCAGCCCCTTGGGCGGGGGGGCCTATGAGCAGTTCTTC. Its protein product is CASSPLGGGAYEQFF. The chain links TRBV7-3 to TRBJ2-1, with TRBD2 matching 9 bases. The junction had 10 bases not matched to a gene; V was cut back by 5 bases and J by 8 bases. The germline gives CDR1 SGHTA, CDR2 FQGTGA. The CDR3 has 15 residues.